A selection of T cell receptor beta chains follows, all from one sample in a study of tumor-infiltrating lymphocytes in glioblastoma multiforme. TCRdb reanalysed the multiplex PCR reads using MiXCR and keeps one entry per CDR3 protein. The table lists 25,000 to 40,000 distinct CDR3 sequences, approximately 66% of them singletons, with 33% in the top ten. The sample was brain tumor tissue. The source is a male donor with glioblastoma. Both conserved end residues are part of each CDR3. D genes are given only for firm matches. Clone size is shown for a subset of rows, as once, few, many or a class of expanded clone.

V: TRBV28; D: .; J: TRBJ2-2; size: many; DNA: TGCGCCAGCAGCTTCCTCCCCGGGGAGCTGTTTTTT; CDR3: CASSFLPGELFF
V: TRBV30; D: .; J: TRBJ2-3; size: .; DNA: TGTGTCTGGAGTGTAACTAGTGCAGATACGCAGTATTTT; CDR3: CVWSVTSADTQYF
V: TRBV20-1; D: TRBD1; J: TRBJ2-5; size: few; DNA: TGCAGTGCTAGACCCGGGACAGCCCAAGAGACCCAGTACTTC; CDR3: CSARPGTAQETQYF
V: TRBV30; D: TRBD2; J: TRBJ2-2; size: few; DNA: TGTGCCTGGAGTCCCCGCGGGGGCACCGGGGAGCTGTTTTTT; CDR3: CAWSPRGGTGELFF
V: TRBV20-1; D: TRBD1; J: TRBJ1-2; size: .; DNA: TGCAGTGCTAGAGATCCCGGGACAGGCAATTACTATGGCTACACCTTC; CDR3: CSARDPGTGNYYGYTF
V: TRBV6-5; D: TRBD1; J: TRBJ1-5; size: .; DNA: TGTGCCTGCAGGACAGGGGGGCCGAGCAATCACCCCCAGCATTTT; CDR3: CACRTGGPSNHPQHF
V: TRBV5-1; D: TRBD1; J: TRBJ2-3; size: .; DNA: TGCGCCAGCAGCACACTCGGGACAGGGGGCACAGATACGCAGTATTTT; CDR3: CASSTLGTGGTDTQYF
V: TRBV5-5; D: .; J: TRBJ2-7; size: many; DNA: TGTGCCAGCAGCTTGAACCCCTCCTACGAGCAGTACTTC; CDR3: CASSLNPSYEQYF
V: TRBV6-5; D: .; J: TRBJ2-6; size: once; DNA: TGTGCCAGGAGTTACAGATCTGGGGCCAGCGTCCTGACTTTC; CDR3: CARSYRSGASVLTF
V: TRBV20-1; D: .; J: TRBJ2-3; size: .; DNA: TGCAGTGCTAGATCCGGGGGAAGGAGCACAGATACGCAGTATTTC; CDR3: CSARSGGRSTDTQYF